The clone carrying this T cell receptor (beta chain) appeared a few times. The antigen is not known. Use of 60 Vbeta and 13 Jbeta primers characterized the PCR. Assay: immunoSEQ multiplex PCR; the TCRdb copy retains only in-frame clones and omits some. The sample includes 150,000 to 180,000 clones, more than 75% seen only once; the top ten take 7.5% to 9%. The data originate from a study of cytomegalovirus exposure and HLA in healthy donors. Points from the study as a whole: Investigators reported 150 to 200 TCR beta chains as tied to cytomegalovirus. Beyond CMV serostatus, there was no information to go on about immune exposure. Association with HLA alleles at 0.05 false discovery rate was found for 15,000 to 20,000 TCR beta sequences in a later analysis. A further, later analysis showed that HLA-associated TCR beta chains (compared with equally common others) were more clonally expanded.

The sequenced sample was PBMCs. The TCR originated in a young man in good health and CMV-seropositive.

CDR3 loop: CSVPWGGGTYGYTF. The CDR3 DNA reads TGCAGCGTTCCCTGGGGGGGCGGTACCTATGGCTACACCTTC. This chain uses TRBV29-1 with TRBJ1-2, with D possibly being TRBD1 (6 bases). V lost 5 bases and J lost 4, with 17 bases in between. The CDR3 has 14 residues. Germline CDR1 reads SQVTM; CDR2 reads ANQGSEA.